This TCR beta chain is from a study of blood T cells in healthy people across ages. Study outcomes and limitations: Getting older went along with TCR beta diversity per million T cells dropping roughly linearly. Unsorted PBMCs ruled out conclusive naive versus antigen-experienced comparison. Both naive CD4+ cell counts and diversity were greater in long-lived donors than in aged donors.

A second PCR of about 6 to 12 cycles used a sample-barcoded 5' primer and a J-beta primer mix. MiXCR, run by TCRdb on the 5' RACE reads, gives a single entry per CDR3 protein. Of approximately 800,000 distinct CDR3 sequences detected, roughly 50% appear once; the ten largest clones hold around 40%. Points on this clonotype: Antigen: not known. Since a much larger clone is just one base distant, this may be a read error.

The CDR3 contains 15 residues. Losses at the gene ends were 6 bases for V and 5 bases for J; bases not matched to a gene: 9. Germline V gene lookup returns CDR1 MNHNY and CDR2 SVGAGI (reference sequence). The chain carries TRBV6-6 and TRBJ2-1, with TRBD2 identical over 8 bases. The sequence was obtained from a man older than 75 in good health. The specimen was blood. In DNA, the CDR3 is TGTGCCAGCAGGACCTGGGAGCGGGAGAACAATGAGCAGTTCTTC. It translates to CASRTWERENNEQFF.